These T cell receptor beta chains were read from a single sample in a study of T cell responses to AZD1222 COVID-19 vaccine. Assay: immunoSEQ multiplex PCR; the TCRdb copy retains only in-frame clones and omits some. This sample has over 95,000 clones, with approximately 90% found just once. The specimen comprised peripheral blood, sampled on day 0 of AZD1222 vaccination. These receptors were obtained from an adult in good health. The CDR3 runs from the conserved cysteine through the conserved F or W. A D gene is named only where the DNA matches it firmly. Expanded clones get a size class; other rows say once, few or many, or leave the size out.

13	.	TRBJ1-5	.	TRBV9	CASSGTDDQPQHF	TGTGCCAGCAGCGGGACAGATGATCAGCCCCAGCATTTT
16	.	TRBJ1-1	TRBD1	TRBV15	CATSPTAAGGNTEAFF	TGTGCCACCAGCCCCACCGCCGCAGGGGGGAACACTGAAGCTTTCTTT
14	few	TRBJ2-7	.	TRBV7-9	CASSGDTPSYEQYF	TGTGCCAGCAGTGGGGACACTCCGTCCTACGAGCAGTACTTC
14	.	TRBJ2-7	.	TRBV11-2	CASSLKGGGNEQYF	TGTGCCAGCAGCTTAAAGGGGGGAGGGAACGAGCAGTACTTC
15	.	TRBJ1-6	TRBD1	TRBV30	CAWSVTGGHNSPLHF	TGTGCCTGGAGTGTGACAGGGGGTCATAATTCACCCCTCCACTTT
12	.	TRBJ2-7	TRBD2	TRBV3-1/TRBV3-2	CASSQDDAGRAF	TGTGCCAGCAGCCAAGATGACGCAGGGAGGGCCTTC
12	.	TRBJ2-1	.	TRBV19	CASSPYNGEQFF	TGTGCCAGTAGTCCCTATAATGGTGAGCAGTTCTTC
15	.	TRBJ2-3	.	TRBV7-3	CASSPLGLVTDTQYF	TGTGCCAGCAGCCCCCTTGGTTTGGTGACAGATACGCAGTATTTT
15	.	TRBJ1-2	.	TRBV20-1	CSASPPGQESYGYTF	TGCAGTGCTAGTCCTCCAGGCCAGGAGAGCTATGGCTACACCTTC
13	.	TRBJ2-2	.	TRBV5-4	CASSAEAHGELFF	TGTGCCAGCAGCGCGGAGGCTCACGGGGAGCTGTTTTTT
18	.	TRBJ2-1	TRBD2	TRBV5-1	CASSRGLAGGYGYNEQFF	TGCGCCAGCAGCCGCGGACTAGCGGGGGGGTATGGCTACAATGAGCAGTTCTTC
11	.	TRBJ1-2	.	TRBV29-1	CSVEYPYGYTF	TGCAGCGTTGAATACCCGTATGGCTACACCTTC
15	.	TRBJ1-5	.	TRBV5-1	CASSEAPGLNQPQHF	TGCGCCAGCAGCGAAGCCCCGGGTCTCAATCAGCCCCAGCATTTT
15	.	TRBJ2-7	TRBD1	TRBV19	CASSRPPGQGHEQYF	TGTGCCAGTAGTCGCCCGCCGGGACAGGGACACGAGCAGTACTTC
14	.	TRBJ2-3	.	TRBV6-5	CASSYKPSTDTQYF	TGTGCCAGCAGTTACAAGCCCAGCACAGATACGCAGTATTTT
17	.	TRBJ2-4	TRBD2	TRBV10-3	CAISEASGGLVKNIQYF	TGTGCCATCAGTGAAGCTAGCGGGGGGTTGGTCAAAAACATTCAGTACTTC
14	.	TRBJ2-2	.	TRBV5-5	CASSLWGGTGELFF	TGTGCCAGCAGCTTATGGGGCGGCACCGGGGAGCTGTTTTTT
14	.	TRBJ1-2	TRBD1	TRBV5-4	CASSLRTGNYGYTF	TGTGCCAGCAGCTTGAGGACAGGGAACTATGGCTACACCTTC
14	.	TRBJ1-2	TRBD1	TRBV7-9	CASSKQGGNYGYTF	TGTGCCAGCAGCAAACAGGGGGGAAACTATGGCTACACCTTC
13	.	TRBJ2-1	TRBD2	TRBV3-1/TRBV3-2	CASSQDQRGEQFF	TGTGCCAGCAGCCAAGATCAGCGGGGTGAGCAGTTCTTC
16	.	TRBJ1-2	.	TRBV3-1/TRBV3-2	CASSQADRGQGYGYTF	TGTGCCAGCAGCCAAGCTGATCGAGGGCAAGGCTATGGCTACACCTTC
14	.	TRBJ2-1	TRBD2	TRBV7-3	CASSLSPSGGEQFF	TGTGCCAGCAGCTTATCTCCTAGCGGAGGCGAGCAGTTCTTC
12	.	TRBJ2-1	.	TRBV4-2	CASSQDAGRQFF	TGTGCCAGCAGCCAAGATGCTGGACGGCAGTTCTTC
15	.	TRBJ2-2	.	TRBV4-3	CASSQERGPGGELFF	TGCGCCAGCAGCCAGGAACGGGGGCCCGGCGGGGAGCTGTTTTTT